Described below is a single TCR beta chain sequence and its context. The sample is drawn from a study of blood T cell repertoires in COVID-19. Study at large: Sample material is recorded as cDNA or gDNA derived from T cells, B-cell-depleted T cells, or PBMCs.

In the source study's methods: Amplification of reference gene primers was used by the study to estimate nucleated cell counts. Assay used: immunoSEQ multiplex PCR; TCRdb lists only in-frame clones, some missing. The DNA was the basis for D and trimming; V, J and clone size are from that table. In the table there are 150,000 to 200,000 clones, approximately 85% of which are singletons. Everyone who took part was about 18 to 89 years old, and they came from about two dozen US areas. Per germline, CDR1 WSHSY and CDR2 SAAADI. CDR3 length: 14 amino acids. V trimming: 5 bases; J trimming: 1 base; junction bases outside the gene matches: 5.

The source material was PBMCs or T cells enriched from blood (not recorded which). This sequence originates from a woman aged 25-40 years who had recovered from COVID-19. This chain links TRBV10-2 with TRBJ2-7; the match to TRBD2 covers 7 bases. As DNA, the CDR3 is TGCGCCAGCAGTTCCCGGACTAGATCCTACGAGCAGTACTTC. Protein sequence: CASSSRTRSYEQYF.